This record covers a single T cell receptor beta chain. What it binds is unknown. PBMCs came from around 10 ml fresh peripheral blood. Amplified regions were TCR beta CDR3 sequences from RNA transcripts. HTBI primers drove first-round RT-PCR of the TCR CDR3. TCRdb re-derived calls from the multiplex PCR reads in MiXCR, one entry per CDR3 protein. Among 450,000 to 650,000 distinct CDR3 sequences listed, 12% to 15% were seen once. These data are taken from a study of T cells in Graves' hyperthyroidism and ophthalmopathy. Whole-study results and caveats: Prediction of ophthalmopathy progression came a median roughly 7.1 months pre-onset. Blood also contained most expanded thyroid clonotypes above 0.001.

The source is a woman under 30 with Graves' ophthalmopathy. Sequenced: blood.

The chain's CDR3 is CATSESGTGNTEAFF. The CDR3 region has the DNA TGTGCCACCAGTGAATCCGGGACAGGGAACACTGAAGCTTTCTTT. V usage is TRBV24-1 and J usage is TRBJ1-1; 8 bases are a match to TRBD1. Per germline, CDR1 KGHDR and CDR2 SFDVKD. V gave up 4 bases and J gave up 1 base; unmatched junction bases: 4. This CDR3 spans 15 amino acids.